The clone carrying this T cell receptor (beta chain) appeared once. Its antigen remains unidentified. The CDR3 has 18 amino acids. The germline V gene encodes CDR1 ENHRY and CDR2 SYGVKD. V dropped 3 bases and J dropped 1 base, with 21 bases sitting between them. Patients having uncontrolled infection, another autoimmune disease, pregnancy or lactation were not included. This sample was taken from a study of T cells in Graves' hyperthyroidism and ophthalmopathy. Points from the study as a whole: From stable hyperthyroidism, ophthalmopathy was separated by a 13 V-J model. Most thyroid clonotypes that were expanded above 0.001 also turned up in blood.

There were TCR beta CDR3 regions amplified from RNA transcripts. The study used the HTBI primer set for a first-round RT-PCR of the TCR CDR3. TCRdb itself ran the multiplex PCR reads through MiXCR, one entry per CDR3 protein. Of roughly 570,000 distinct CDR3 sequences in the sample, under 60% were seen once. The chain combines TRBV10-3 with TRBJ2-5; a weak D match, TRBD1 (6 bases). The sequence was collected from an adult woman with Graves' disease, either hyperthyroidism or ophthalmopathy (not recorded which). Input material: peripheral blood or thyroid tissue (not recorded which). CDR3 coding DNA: TGTGCCATCAGTGATAGGGGATCTCCAGGGGCTCGCCAAGAGACCCAGTACTTC. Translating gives CAISDRGSPGARQETQYF.